The T cell receptor (beta chain) under discussion was sequenced for a study of blood T cell repertoires in COVID-19. Background on the study: Spain, Italy and the United States supplied samples that represented acute and convalescent COVID-19.

Original methodology: Amplification of reference gene primers was used by the study to estimate nucleated cell counts. Sequencing was performed with immunoSEQ multiplex PCR; in TCRdb, only in-frame clones are kept and a portion is missing. V and J calls and clone size follow that table, whereas D and trimming were derived from the DNA. The top ten clones hold more than 0.75% of a sample with roughly 230,000 clones, approximately 81% of them seen once. The CDR3 spans 13 residues. Trimming cost V 7 bases and J 4 bases, with 13 bases left between them. Germline V gene sequence: CDR1 SNHLY, CDR2 FYNNEI. The receptor's source is a man aged 40-49 years with acute or convalescent COVID-19. This chain uses TRBV2 with TRBJ2-5, with D perhaps TRBD2 (6 bases). The sample taken for sequencing was peripheral blood. The CDR3 nucleotides read TGTGCCAGCACCCAAGAGGGAGGAGAGACCCAGTACTTC. Translated: CASTQEGGETQYF.